Sequencing of this TCR beta chain was carried out in a study of blood T cells in healthy people across ages. About the research overall: About one barcoded TCR beta cDNA was captured per two T cells. Whole-study findings and limits: One million T cells yielded diversity estimates that were considered underestimates.

In each sample, at least 6.5 million PBMCs were isolated. A second PCR of about 6 to 11 cycles used a sample-barcoded 5' primer and a J-beta primer mix. Each cDNA molecule carried a tag from a template-switch adaptor that contained 12 random nucleotides. TCRdb analysed the 5' RACE reads with MiXCR anew, one entry per CDR3 protein. This table has about 670,000 distinct CDR3 sequences, around 41% appearing once. Germline V lookup: CDR1 DFQATT, CDR2 SNEGSKA (reference sequence). Trimming removed 3 bases from V and 4 bases from J, with 18 bases in between. CDR3 length equals 15 residues. This clonotype was seen more than once but under ten times. Its antigen is not identified.

Sequencing was carried out using blood. This chain joins TRBV20-1 and TRBJ2-5, with D maybe TRBD1 (6 bases). The TCR comes from an elderly man in good health. The CDR3 loop is CSASPTGSHGETQYF. CDR3 coding DNA: TGCAGTGCTAGCCCCACAGGGAGCCATGGAGAGACCCAGTACTTC.